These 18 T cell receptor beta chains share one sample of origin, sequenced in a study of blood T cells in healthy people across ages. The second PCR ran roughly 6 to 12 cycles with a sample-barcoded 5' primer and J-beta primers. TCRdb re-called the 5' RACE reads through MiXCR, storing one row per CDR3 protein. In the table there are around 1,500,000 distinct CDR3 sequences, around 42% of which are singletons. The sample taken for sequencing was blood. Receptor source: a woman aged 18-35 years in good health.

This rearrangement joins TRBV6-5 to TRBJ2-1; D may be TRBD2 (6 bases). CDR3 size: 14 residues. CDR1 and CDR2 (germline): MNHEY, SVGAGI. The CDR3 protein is CASSGSGPSGEQFF. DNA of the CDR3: TGTGCTTCCTCGGGAAGCGGGCCCTCCGGTGAGCAGTTCTTC.

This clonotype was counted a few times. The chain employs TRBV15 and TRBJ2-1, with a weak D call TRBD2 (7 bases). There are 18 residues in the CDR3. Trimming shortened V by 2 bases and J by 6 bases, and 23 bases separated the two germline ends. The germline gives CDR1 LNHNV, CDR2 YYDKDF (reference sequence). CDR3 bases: TGTGCCACCAGCAGACCCCATGGGGGGGGCAAGAGTTCCAATGAGCAGTTCTTC. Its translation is CATSRPHGGGKSSNEQFF.

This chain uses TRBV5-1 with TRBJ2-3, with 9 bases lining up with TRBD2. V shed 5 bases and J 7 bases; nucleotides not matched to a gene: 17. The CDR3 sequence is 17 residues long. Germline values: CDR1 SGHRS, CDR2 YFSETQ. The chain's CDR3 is CASSLDSVAGVQYTQYF. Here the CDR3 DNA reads TGCGCCAGCAGTCTCGACTCGGTAGCGGGGGTGCAGTATACGCAGTATTTT.

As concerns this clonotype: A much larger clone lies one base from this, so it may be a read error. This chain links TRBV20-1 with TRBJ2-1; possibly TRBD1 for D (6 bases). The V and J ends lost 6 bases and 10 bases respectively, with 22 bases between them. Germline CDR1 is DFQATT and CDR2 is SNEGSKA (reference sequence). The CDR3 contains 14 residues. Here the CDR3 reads CSANPGTNSYEQFF. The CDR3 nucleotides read TGCAGTGCCAATCCCGGGACAAACTCCTACGAGCAGTTCTTC.

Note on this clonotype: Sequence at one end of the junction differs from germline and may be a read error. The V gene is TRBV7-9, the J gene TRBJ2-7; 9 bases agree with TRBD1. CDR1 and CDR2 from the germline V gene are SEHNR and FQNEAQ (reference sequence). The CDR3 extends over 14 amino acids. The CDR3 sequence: CASGLGQGGYEQYF. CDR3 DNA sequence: TGTGCCAGCGGCTTGGGACAGGGAGGGTACGAGCAGTACTTC.

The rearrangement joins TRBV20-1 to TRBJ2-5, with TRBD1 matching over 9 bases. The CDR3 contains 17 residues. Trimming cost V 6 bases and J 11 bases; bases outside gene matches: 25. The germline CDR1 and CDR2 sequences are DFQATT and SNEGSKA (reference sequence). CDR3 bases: TGCAGTGCAGGCTCCCCCAACACCGGGACAGGGCACAATGAGCAGTACTTC. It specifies CSAGSPNTGTGHNEQYF.

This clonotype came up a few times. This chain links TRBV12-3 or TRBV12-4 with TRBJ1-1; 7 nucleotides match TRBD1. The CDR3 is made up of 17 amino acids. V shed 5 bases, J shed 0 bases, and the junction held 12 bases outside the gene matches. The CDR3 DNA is TGTGCCAGCAGTCCTAGATGGGACAGACTCATGAACACTGAAGCTTTCTTT. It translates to CASSPRWDRLMNTEAFF.

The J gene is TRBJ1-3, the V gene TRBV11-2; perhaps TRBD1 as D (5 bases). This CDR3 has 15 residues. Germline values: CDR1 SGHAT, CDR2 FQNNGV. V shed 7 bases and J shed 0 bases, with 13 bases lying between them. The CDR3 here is CASIGGTPSGNTIYF. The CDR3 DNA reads TGTGCCAGCATTGGTGGGACCCCCTCTGGAAACACCATATATTTT.

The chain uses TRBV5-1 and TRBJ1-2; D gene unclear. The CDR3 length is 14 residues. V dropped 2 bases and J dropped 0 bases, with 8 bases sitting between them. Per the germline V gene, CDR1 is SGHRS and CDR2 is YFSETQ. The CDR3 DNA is TGCGCCAGCAGCTTCGAGGAAACTAACTATGGCTACACCTTC. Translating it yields CASSFEETNYGYTF.

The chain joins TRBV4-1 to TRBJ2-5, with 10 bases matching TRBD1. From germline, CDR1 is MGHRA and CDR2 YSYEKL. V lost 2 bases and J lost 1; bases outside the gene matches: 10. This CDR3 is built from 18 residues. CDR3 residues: CASSQTLGTGDPQETQYF. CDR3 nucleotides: TGCGCCAGCAGCCAAACCTTAGGGACAGGGGACCCCCAAGAGACCCAGTACTTC.

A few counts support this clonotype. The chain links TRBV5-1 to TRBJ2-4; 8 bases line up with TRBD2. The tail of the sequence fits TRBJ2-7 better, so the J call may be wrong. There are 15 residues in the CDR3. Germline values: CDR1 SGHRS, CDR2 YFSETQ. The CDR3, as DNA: TGCGCCAGCAGCTTTATAGCGGGGCGTTACTACGAGCAGTACTTC. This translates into CASSFIAGRYYEQYF.

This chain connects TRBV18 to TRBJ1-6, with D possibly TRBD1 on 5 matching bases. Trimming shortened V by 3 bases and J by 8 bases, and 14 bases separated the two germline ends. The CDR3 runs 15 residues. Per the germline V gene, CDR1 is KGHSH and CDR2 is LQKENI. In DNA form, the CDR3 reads TGTGCCAGCTCACCGGGGACTGATACGGATTCACCCCTCCACTTT. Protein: CASSPGTDTDSPLHF.

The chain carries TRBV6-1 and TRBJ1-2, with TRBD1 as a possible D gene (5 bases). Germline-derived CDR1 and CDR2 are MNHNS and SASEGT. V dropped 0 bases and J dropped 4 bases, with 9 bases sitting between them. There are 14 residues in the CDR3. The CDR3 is CASSEASGPYGYTF. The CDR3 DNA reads TGTGCCAGCAGTGAAGCCTCGGGACCCTATGGCTACACCTTC.

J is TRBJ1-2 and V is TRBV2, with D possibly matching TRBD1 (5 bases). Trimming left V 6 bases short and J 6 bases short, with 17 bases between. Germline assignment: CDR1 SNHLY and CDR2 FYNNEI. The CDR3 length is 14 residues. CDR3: CASSHGGEGNGYTF. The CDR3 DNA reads TGTGCCAGCAGCCACGGGGGAGAAGGCAATGGCTACACCTTC.

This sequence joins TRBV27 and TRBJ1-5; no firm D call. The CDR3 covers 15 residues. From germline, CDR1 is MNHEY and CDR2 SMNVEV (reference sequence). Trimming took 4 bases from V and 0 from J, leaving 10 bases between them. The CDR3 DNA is TGTGCCAGCAGTTCACACGAAAATAGCAATCAGCCCCAGCATTTT. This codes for CASSSHENSNQPQHF.

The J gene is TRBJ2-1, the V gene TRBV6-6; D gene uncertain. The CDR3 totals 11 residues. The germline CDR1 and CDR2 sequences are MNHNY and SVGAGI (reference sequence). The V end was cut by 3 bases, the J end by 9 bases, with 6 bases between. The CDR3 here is CASSYPGEQFF. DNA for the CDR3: TGTGCCAGCAGTTATCCTGGTGAGCAGTTCTTC.

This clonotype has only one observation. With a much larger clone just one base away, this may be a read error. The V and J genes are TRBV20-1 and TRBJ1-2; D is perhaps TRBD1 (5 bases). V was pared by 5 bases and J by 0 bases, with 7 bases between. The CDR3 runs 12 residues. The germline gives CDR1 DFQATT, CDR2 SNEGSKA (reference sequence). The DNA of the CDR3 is TGCAGTGCTGAGACAGCTAACTATGGCTACACCTTC. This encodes CSAETANYGYTF.

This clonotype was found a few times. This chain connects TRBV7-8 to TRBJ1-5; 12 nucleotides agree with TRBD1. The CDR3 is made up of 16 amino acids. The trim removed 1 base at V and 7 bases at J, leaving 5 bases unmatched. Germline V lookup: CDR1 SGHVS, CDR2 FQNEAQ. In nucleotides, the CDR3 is TGTGCCAGCAGCTTAGTCGGGACAGGGGGCGGACAGCCCCAGCATTTT. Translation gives CASSLVGTGGGQPQHF.